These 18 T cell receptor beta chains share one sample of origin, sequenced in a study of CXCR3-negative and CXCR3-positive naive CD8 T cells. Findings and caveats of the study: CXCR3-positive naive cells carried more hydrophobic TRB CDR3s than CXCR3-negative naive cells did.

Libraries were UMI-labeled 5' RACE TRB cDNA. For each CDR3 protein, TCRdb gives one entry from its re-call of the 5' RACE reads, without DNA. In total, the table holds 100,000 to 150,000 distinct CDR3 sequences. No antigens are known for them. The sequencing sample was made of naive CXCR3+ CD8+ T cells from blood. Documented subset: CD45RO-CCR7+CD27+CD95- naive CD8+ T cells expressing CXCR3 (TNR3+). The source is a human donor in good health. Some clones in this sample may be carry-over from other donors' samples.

The CDR3: CASSYDGESTDTQYF. This chain uses TRBV6-5 with TRBJ2-3. The CDR3 has 15 amino acids. Per germline, CDR1 MNHEY and CDR2 SVGAGI.

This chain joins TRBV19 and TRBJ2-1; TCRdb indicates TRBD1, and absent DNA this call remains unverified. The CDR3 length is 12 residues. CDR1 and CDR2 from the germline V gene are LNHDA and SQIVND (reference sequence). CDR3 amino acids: CASSIGGNEQFF.

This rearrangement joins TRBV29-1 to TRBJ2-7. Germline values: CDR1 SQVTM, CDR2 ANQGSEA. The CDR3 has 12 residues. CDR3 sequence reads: CSVASDLIEQYF.

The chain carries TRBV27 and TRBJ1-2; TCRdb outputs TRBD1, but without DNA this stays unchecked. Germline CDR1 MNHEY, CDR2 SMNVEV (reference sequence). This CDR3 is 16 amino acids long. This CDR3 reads CASSLEGTGGLYGYTF.

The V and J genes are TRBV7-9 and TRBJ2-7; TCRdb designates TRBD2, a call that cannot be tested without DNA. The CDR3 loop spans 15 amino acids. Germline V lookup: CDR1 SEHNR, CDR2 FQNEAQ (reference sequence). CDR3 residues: CASSMTSGSSYEQYF.

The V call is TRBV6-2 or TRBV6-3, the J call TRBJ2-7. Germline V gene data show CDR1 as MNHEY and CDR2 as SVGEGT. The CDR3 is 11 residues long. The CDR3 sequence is CASSYPDEQYF.

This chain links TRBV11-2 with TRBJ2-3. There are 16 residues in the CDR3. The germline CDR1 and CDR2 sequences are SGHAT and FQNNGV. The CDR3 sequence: CASSLLVGLAIDTQYF.

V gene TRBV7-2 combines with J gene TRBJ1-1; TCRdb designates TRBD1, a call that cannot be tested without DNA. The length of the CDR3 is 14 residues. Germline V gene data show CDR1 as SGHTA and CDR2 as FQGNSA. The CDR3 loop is CASSYLGGNTEAFF. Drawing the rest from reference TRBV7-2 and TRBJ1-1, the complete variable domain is GAGVSQSPSNKVTEKGKDVELRCDPISGHTALYWYRQSLGQGLEFLIYFQGNSAPDKSGLPSDRFSAERTGGSVSTLTIQRTQQEDSAVYLCASSYLGGNTEAFFGQGTRLTVV.

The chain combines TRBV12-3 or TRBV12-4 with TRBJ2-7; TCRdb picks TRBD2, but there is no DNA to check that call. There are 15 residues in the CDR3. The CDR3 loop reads CASSRPAGNSYEQYF.

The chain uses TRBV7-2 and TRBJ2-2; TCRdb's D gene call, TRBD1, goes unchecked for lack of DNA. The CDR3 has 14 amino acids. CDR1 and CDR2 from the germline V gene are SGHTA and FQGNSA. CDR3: CASRPEPGTGELFF.

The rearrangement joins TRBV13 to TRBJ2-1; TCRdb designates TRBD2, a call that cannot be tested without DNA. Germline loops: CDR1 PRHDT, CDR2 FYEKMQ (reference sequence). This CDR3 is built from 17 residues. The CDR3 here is CASSSRGAGGRGSEQFF.

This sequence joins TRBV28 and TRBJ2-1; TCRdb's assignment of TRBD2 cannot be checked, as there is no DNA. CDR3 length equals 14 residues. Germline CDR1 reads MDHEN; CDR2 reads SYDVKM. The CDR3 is CASSTRGVYNEQFF.

The CDR3 sequence: CASSLGSGGVREQFF. The rearrangement links TRBV27 to TRBJ2-1; the TCRdb call, TRBD2, lacks DNA for checking. This CDR3 has 15 residues. Germline V gene data show CDR1 as MNHEY and CDR2 as SMNVEV (reference sequence).

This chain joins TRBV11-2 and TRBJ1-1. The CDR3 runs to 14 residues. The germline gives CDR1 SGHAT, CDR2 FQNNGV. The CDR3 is CASSSTALRTEAFF.

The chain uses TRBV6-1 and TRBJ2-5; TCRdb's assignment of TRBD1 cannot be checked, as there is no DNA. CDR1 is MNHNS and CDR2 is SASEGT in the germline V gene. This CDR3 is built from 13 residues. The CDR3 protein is CATRTGNTRTQYF.

CDR3 sequence: CSARRGSGNTIYF. V gene TRBV29-1 combines with J gene TRBJ1-3; TCRdb outputs TRBD1, but without DNA this stays unchecked. The CDR3 is made up of 13 amino acids. Germline loops: CDR1 SQVTM, CDR2 ANQGSEA.

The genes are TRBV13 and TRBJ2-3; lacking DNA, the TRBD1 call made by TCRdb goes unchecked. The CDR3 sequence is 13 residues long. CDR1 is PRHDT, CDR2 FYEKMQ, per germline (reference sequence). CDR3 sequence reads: CASSWGQTDTQYF.

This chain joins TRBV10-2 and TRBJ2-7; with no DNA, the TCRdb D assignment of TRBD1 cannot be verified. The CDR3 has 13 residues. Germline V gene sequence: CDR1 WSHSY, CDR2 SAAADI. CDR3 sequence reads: CASRDRGGFGQYF.